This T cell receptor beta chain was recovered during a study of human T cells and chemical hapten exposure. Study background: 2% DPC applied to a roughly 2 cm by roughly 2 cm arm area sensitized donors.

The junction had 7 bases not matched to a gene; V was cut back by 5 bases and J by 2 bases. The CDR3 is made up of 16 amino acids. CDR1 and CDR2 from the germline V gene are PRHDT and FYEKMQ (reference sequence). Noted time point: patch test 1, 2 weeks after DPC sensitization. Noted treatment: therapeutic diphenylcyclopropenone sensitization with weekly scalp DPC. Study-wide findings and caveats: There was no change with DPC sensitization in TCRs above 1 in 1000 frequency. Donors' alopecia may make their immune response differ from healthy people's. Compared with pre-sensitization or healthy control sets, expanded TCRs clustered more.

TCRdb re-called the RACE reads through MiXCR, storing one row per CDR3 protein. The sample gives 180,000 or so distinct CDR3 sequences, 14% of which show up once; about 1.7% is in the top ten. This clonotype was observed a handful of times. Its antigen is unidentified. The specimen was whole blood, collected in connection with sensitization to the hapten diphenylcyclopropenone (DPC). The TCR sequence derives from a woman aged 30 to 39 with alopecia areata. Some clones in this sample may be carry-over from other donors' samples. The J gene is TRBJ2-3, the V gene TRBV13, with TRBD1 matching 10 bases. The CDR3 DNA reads TGTGCCAGCAGCACTCGACAGGGGGCTCCCACAGATACGCAGTATTTT. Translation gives CASSTRQGAPTDTQYF.